This is a list of T cell receptor beta chains from one sample in a study of shared clonotypes between healthy human individuals. Profiling relied on immunoSEQ multiplex PCR, and the TCRdb table lists in-frame clones only, not all of them. The sample lists 2.3 million or so clones, 85% to 95% occurring once. Sequenced material: naive CD4+ T cells from PBMCs. The receptors derive from a man between 18 and 35 years old in good health. Some clones in this sample may be carry-over from other donors' samples. CDR3s include the opening cysteine and the closing phenylalanine or tryptophan. The D gene is left open where the match is weak. Clone size, where shown, is once, few, many, or a class for clones that have expanded.

CASSELGTYEQYF,TGTGCCAGCAGTGAATTGGGGACCTACGAGCAGTACTTC,.,.,TRBJ2-7,TRBV6-1
CASSPGTGGYQPQHF,TGTGCCAGCTCACCCGGGACAGGGGGATATCAGCCCCAGCATTTT,.,TRBD1,TRBJ1-5,TRBV18
CASSETGTSGSGANVLTF,TGTGCCAGCAGCGAGACCGGGACTAGCGGCTCTGGGGCCAACGTCCTGACTTTC,.,TRBD2,TRBJ2-6,TRBV9
CASSEDRPVYGELFF,TGTGCCAGCAGTGAAGACCGGCCCGTGTATGGGGAGCTGTTTTTT,.,.,TRBJ2-2,TRBV6-1
CASSITRERDEQFF,TGTGCCAGTAGTATAACGCGGGAGAGGGATGAGCAGTTCTTC,.,TRBD2,TRBJ2-1,TRBV19
CASSQEGSAQYF,TGCGCCAGCAGCCAGGAAGGCTCAGCGCAGTATTTT,.,.,TRBJ2-3,TRBV5-1
CASSPKGGAGSFNEQFF,TGTGCCAGCAGCCCCAAGGGGGGAGCAGGGTCCTTCAATGAGCAGTTCTTC,.,.,TRBJ2-1,TRBV7-3
CASSLANTARYGYTF,TGTGCCAGCAGCTTAGCTAACACAGCGAGATATGGCTACACCTTC,.,.,TRBJ1-2,TRBV7-9
CASSLFRGQGNEQFF,TGTGCCAGCAGTTTGTTTCGGGGACAGGGCAATGAGCAGTTCTTC,.,TRBD1,TRBJ2-1,TRBV28
CASTHSSGNTIYF,TGTGCCAGCACCCATAGCTCTGGAAACACCATATATTTT,.,.,TRBJ1-3,TRBV7-8
CASSLGLPEQYF,TGTGCCAGCAGCTTAGGCCTCCCCGAGCAGTACTTC,.,.,TRBJ2-7,TRBV11-2
CASSLEGPDQPQHF,TGCGCCAGCAGCTTGGAGGGACCGGATCAGCCCCAGCATTTT,once,.,TRBJ1-5,TRBV5-1
CASSFGGTTNEKLFF,TGTGCCAGCAGCTTTGGCGGTACAACTAATGAAAAACTGTTTTTT,.,.,TRBJ1-4,TRBV5-4
CASSYGGGRSTEAFF,TGTGCCAGCAGTTACGGGGGTGGTAGGTCCACTGAAGCTTTCTTT,.,.,TRBJ1-1,TRBV6-5
CASSLIRTSGKSTDTQYF,TGCGCCAGCAGCTTAATTAGGACTAGCGGGAAGAGCACAGATACGCAGTATTTT,once,TRBD2,TRBJ2-3,TRBV5-1
CASSFIAGGTYEQYF,TGCGCCAGCAGCTTTATAGCGGGAGGTACCTACGAGCAGTACTTC,.,TRBD2,TRBJ2-7,TRBV5-1
CASSPTEGGVVEQFF,TGCGCCAGCAGCCCCACGGAAGGGGGGGTAGTTGAGCAGTTCTTC,.,.,TRBJ2-1,TRBV5-1